This TCR beta chain appears in the sequencing data of a study of cytomegalovirus exposure and HLA in healthy donors (dated by TCRdb to 2017 to 2019). Turning to the overall study: An earlier analysis of more than 550 of the donors reported about 260 Gb of sequence data and around 100 million unique TCR beta sequences obtained from roughly 180 million T cells. Genome-wide SNP genotypes for about 65% of the roughly 670 donors were used in a later genetic analysis, which treated that subset as a discovery cohort. The number of typed donors differed by locus: about 620-640 for A, B, C, DRB1 and DQB1; approximately 520 for DQA1; around 580 for DPA1; and roughly 470 for DPB1. An earlier analysis of 587 of the donors used high-throughput TCR beta sequencing to judge whether each TCR beta V gene segment behaved as functional or pseudogenic. A separate validation cohort of 100 to 150 different subjects was used in addition to the 666-subject first cohort. Among the approximately 400 genotyped donors, around 81% belonged to the genetic ancestry cluster associated with self-reported Caucasian donors. Roughly 5 DR-DQ haplotypes were handled as single units for association and clustering, since linkage in the cohort was strong. The later analysis used no new phenotypic data to find candidate immune exposures, relying instead on TCR beta sequences and their occurrence across donors. On average, around 240,000 unique TCR beta nucleotide sequences were sequenced per donor among 398 genotyped donors of the cohort, with roughly a sixth of those sequences being non-productive. Class I and class II HLA loci were covered by the typing at four-digit resolution. Every repertoire in the discovery cohort had been generated on one and the same sequencing platform. Alongside the repertoire data, information on donor age, sex, ethnicity and CMV serostatus was compiled. To predict cytomegalovirus infection status, the study combined high-throughput TCR immunosequencing, statistical association of individual TCRs with disease status, and machine learning. The study profiled the T cell repertoires of around 700 subjects by immunosequencing and related them to cytomegalovirus serostatus. The aim of the study was to test whether cataloging public T cell receptors could identify signatures of past pathogen exposure. A later analysis re-analyzed previously published TCR beta repertoires from about 600 donors and added high-resolution HLA genotyping to study TCR occurrence patterns. An early release that covered about 600 HLA-typed donors contained approximately 300 gigabases of sequencing data and about 93 million unique TCR sequences. What the research found in general, with its limitations: Linkage disequilibrium might explain the correlated functional status among segregating V segments, but an unknown experimental factor could not be ruled out. In a later analysis, several top co-occurrence clusters were reported to appear linked to parvovirus B19, influenza, CMV and Epstein-Barr virus. A further reported finding was that TCR beta sequences accurately predicted the HLA-A and HLA-B alleles for most subjects in the first cohort. A cluster of highly shared sequence variants was judged likely to be a technical artifact of the sequencing pipeline. In a later analysis, HLA-associated TCR beta chains were found to be more clonally expanded and to have lower generation probabilities than equally common non-associated chains. HLA typing was unavailable for some donors at each locus, so association tests used only the typed subset. Cytomegalovirus status was reported to be diagnosed by the classifier with high specificity and sensitivity in both the original and validation cohorts. Three of the identified cytomegalovirus-associated TCR beta chains were confirmed in vitro to be specific for cytomegalovirus antigens. According to a later genetic analysis, donors in an Asian-associated ancestry cluster had fewer N-insertions in productive TCRs than the roughly 670-donor mean. Because counts were too low, about 18 rarely observed V segments, including chromosome 9 orphons, were excluded from the earlier analysis of 500 to 700 of the donors. V-gene and J-gene trimming of TCR beta chains was associated with a missense DCLRE1C variant in a later genetic analysis, and the association was replicated in an independent cohort. When HLA alleles, especially DR and DQ, strongly co-occurred, attributing TCR associations to individual alleles was difficult. Most TCR sequences were seen in very few donors, while some public TCRs were found in many individuals. It was suggested by the authors that the approach could potentially be generalized to other disease states and immunological phenotypes. Immune exposure information for the cohort was limited to CMV serostatus. In a later analysis, TCR association rates were found to vary across HLA loci, with the most associated TCRs seen for DRB1 alleles and the fewest for HLA-C alleles. An earlier analysis of approximately 540 of the donors showed that most TCR beta V segments appeared in productive rearrangements either about 87% or about 30% of the time, which broadly matched IMGT annotations. Some IMGT-functional V segments, including TRBV6-2 and TRBV6-3, could not be distinguished by the 87-base-pair reads and were therefore excluded. Only TCR beta chains were sequenced in this cohort, and the absence of alpha or paired-chain data limited detectable features. A later analysis found that most CMV-associated TCR beta chains appeared HLA-restricted, with HLA associations seemingly driven largely by CMV exposure. At a false discovery rate of 0.05, a later analysis linked approximately 18,000 TCR beta sequences to specific HLA alleles. A total of roughly 160 TCR beta chains were listed by the study as associated with cytomegalovirus. Presence/absence analyses assumed roughly uniform sequencing depth across donors, an assumption that may not hold.

The library was produced with the immunoSEQ multiplex PCR assay. The multiplex PCR relied on a mix of 60 forward primers for TCR Vbeta segments and 13 reverse primers for TCR Jbeta segments. The CDR3 region of rearranged TCR beta genes was amplified from genomic DNA by a multiplex PCR assay. The amplified TCR beta libraries were sequenced on the Illumina HiSeq System as 87-base-pair reads. The original methods were these. A later analysis counted about 82 million unique TCR beta chains across the 650 to 800 repertoires, and some 12 million of these chains were shared by at least two donors. Raw reads were error-corrected and collapsed into unique sequences with a nearest-neighbor algorithm that merged closely related sequences to remove PCR and sequencing errors. V, D and J gene segments were assigned by aligning CDR3 sequences to IMGT reference sequences. Each retained sequence needed at least a six-nucleotide match to both a V gene segment and a J gene segment. A rearrangement was called productive if the CDR3 had no stop codons and remained in frame with V and J, and every other rearrangement was called non-productive. CDR3 was defined by IMGT convention, running from the second conserved V-encoded cysteine to the conserved J-encoded phenylalanine. The earlier analysis of about 560 of the donors excluded any sequence lacking an unambiguous match to a single V gene segment. In an earlier analysis of around 600 of the donors, V segments were called functional above 56.7% productive rearrangements and were called segregating when the between-donor standard deviation exceeded 5%. A statistical classification framework was built to diagnose cytomegalovirus status from the catalog of TCR beta chain sequences. In a later analysis, V and J genes were assigned by comparing TCR nucleotide sequences against IMGT/GENE-DB human TR gene sequences. Using the TCRdist pipeline, a later analysis assigned CDR3 sequences along with most-parsimonious VDJ recombination scenarios. In a later analysis, each TCR beta chain was defined by its CDR3 amino acid sequence together with its V-gene family, and reads lacking a unique V-gene family were excluded. In a later analysis, fewer than 650 highly shared, low-generation-probability nucleotide sequences were removed to address suspected cross-contamination and a sequencing artifact. In a later analysis, a clonal expansion index for each public chain was calculated from normalized within-repertoire ranks of inferred template counts. In a later analysis, generation probabilities were computed using a VDJ recombination model fitted to out-of-frame rearrangements, and the results were checked against IGoR. Hypergeometric tests were used in a later analysis to score TCR-TCR, TCR-HLA and TCR-CMV co-occurrence, with a repertoire-size bias correction applied to the TCR pairs. False discovery rates were estimated in a later analysis by permuting HLA or CMV assignments 20 times. In a later analysis, co-occurring TCRs were grouped using DBSCAN, with TCRdist sequence similarity added in when clustering inside HLA-allele-positive subsets. Repertoires with fewer than 30,000 or more than 120,000 public chains were left out of co-occurrence clustering, as were about five repertoires with anomalous nucleotide sharing. The source is immuneACCESS, and TCRdb retained only in-frame sequences with V and J called. Part of the clones is not carried over; for the studies checked, unresolved V genes explain less than half of this, and the remainder is unexplained. V and J calls plus clone size are reproduced from that table; the DNA served to infer D and trimming. Present in this sample are about 150,000 clones, under 85% of which were seen just once. Of the sample, roughly 5.4% falls within the top ten clones.

This clone was seen a handful of times. Its antigen has not been determined. No base qualities exist here, and no much larger clone lies one base off it. The cohort was made up of 666 healthy bone marrow donors. All cohort members were sampled while nominally healthy, although unrecorded immune exposures were likely present. The donor tested CMV seropositive and was one of the 289 seropositive cohort members. Each donor provided a peripheral blood sample, and peripheral blood mononuclear cells were used for TCR beta sequencing. Genomic DNA extraction from the blood cell samples was performed with the Qiagen DNeasy Blood Extraction Kit. From cysteine to phenylalanine, the CDR3 is 14 amino acids long. Only the CDR3 portion is preserved as DNA: 42 bases, with reading frame beginning at the first base. The germline V gene specifies LGHNT as CDR1 and FRNRAP as CDR2. V lost 2 bases and J lost 4 bases; the stretch between them is 9 bases long.

The specimen sequenced was PBMCs. The TCR was taken from a woman younger than 35 in good health and CMV-seropositive. The rearranged segments are TRBV12-5 and TRBJ1-5; TRBD1 is a weak D gene call, 6 bases matching. The encoded CDR3 is CASGLTGQNQPQHF. Here is the DNA: TGTGCTAGTGGTTTGACAGGGCAGAATCAGCCCCAGCATTTT.